This T cell receptor (beta chain) was documented in a study of T cell changes during pregnancy in multiple sclerosis. Sequencing used immunoSEQ multiplex PCR; TCRdb keeps in-frame clones, though not all of them. This sample has some 40,000 clones, with over 75% found just once. Germline assignment: CDR1 SGHTA and CDR2 FQGTGA. Trimming at V came to 4 bases and at J to 3 bases, leaving 6 bases not matched to a gene. This CDR3 is 15 amino acids long. V usage is TRBV7-3 and J usage is TRBJ1-1, with 9 bases matching TRBD1. Sequenced material: CD8+ T cells from peripheral blood mononuclear cells, taken in the first trimester of pregnancy. The TCR sequence derives from a female donor with multiple sclerosis, enrolled in a pregnancy study. The CDR3 protein is CASSSSGTGYTEAFF. In DNA form, the CDR3 reads TGTGCCAGCAGCTCGTCAGGGACAGGGTACACTGAAGCTTTCTTT.